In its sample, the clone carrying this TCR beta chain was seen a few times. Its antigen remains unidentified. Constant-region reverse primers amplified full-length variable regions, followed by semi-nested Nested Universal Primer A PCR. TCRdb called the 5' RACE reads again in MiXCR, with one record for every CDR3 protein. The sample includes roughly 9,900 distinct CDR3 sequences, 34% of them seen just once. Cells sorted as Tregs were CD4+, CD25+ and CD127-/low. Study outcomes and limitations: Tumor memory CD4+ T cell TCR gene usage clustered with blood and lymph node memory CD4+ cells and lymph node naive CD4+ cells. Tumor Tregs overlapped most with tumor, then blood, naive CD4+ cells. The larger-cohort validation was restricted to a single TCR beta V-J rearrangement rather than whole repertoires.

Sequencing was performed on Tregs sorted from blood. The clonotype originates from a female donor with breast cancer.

CDR3 sequence reads: CASSSVLLIRFF. CDR3 DNA sequence: TGTGCCAGCAGTTCGGTTCTCCTCATTCGGTTCTTC. This sequence joins TRBV28 and TRBJ2-1, with D unclear. The CDR3 loop spans 12 amino acids. In germline, CDR1 is MDHEN, CDR2 SYDVKM. The ends were cut back, 4 bases at V and 15 bases at J, with 16 bases in the middle.